Described below is a single TCR beta chain sequence and its context. This entry is derived from a study of blood T cell repertoires in COVID-19. Study in general: Spain, Italy and the United States supplied samples that represented acute and convalescent COVID-19.

V lost 1 base, J lost 4 bases, and 13 bases lay in between. CDR1 and CDR2 from the germline V gene are MGHRA and YSYEKL. This CDR3 contains 15 residues. Per the original methods: The authors estimated nucleated cell counts from reference gene primer amplification. Using immunoSEQ multiplex PCR, the repertoire was profiled, and TCRdb retains in-frame clones only, with some absent. V, J and clone size derive from that table, while D and trimming were established from the DNA sequence. This table holds about 55,000 clones, around four fifths found once. The receptor's source is a woman aged 55-69 years with acute or convalescent COVID-19. Sequenced input: peripheral blood. The chain combines TRBV4-1 with TRBJ1-2; D uncertain. The CDR3 is CASSQVTDEGYGYTF. The CDR3 nucleotides read TGCGCCAGCAGCCAAGTCACAGACGAAGGCTATGGCTACACCTTC.